Listed below are T cell receptor beta chains from one sample, sequenced in a study of T cells in localized non-small cell lung cancer. Here immunoSEQ multiplex PCR was the method, and the copy in TCRdb shows in-frame clones only, minus some. The sample has tens of thousands of clones, around 90% seen once. The sample was peripheral blood, taken before any cancer treatment. Every receptor here comes from a woman between 35 and 75 years old with stage I squamous cell lung carcinoma. CDR3s include the opening cysteine and the closing phenylalanine or tryptophan. D genes are given only for firm matches. Clone size, where shown, is once, few, many, or a class for clones that have expanded.

TRBV7-3	NA	TRBJ2-5	NA	TGTGCCAGCAGCTTAAGCAGACAAGAGACCCAGTACTTC	CASSLSRQETQYF
TRBV6-1	NA	TRBJ1-1	NA	TGTGCCAGCAGTGAACAAGGAGGGTTGAACACTGAAGCTTTCTTT	CASSEQGGLNTEAFF
TRBV18	NA	TRBJ1-2	NA	TGTGCCAGCTCACCACCCGTGGGTACTAACTATGGCTACACCTTC	CASSPPVGTNYGYTF
TRBV6-5	once	TRBJ2-7	TRBD2	TGTGCCAGCAGTCGACTAGCGGGGCCCTACGAGCAGTACTTC	CASSRLAGPYEQYF
TRBV30	once	TRBJ1-1	NA	TGTGCCATAGATCGCATGAACACTGAAGCTTTCTTT	CAIDRMNTEAFF
TRBV21-1	NA	TRBJ1-2	NA	TGTGCCAGCCCCGACAGATGTCCCTCTAACTATGGCTACACCTTC	CASPDRCPSNYGYTF
TRBV2	NA	TRBJ1-1	NA	TGTGCCAGCCGGGGGGAAACTGAAGCTTTCTTT	CASRGETEAFF
TRBV19	NA	TRBJ1-1	NA	TGTGCCAGTAGATCTACAGGGACTGAAGCTTTCTTT	CASRSTGTEAFF
TRBV5-4	NA	TRBJ2-5	TRBD2	TGTGCCAGCAGCTCTAGCGGGGGGCCAGAAGAGACCCAGTACTTC	CASSSSGGPEETQYF
TRBV4-2	NA	TRBJ1-1	NA	TGTGCCAGCAGCCAAGATCGAAGAGGGGAAGCTTTCTTT	CASSQDRRGEAFF
TRBV29-1	NA	TRBJ2-7	NA	TGCAGCGTTCAGGGCATGAGCTCCTACGAGCAGTACTTC	CSVQGMSSYEQYF
TRBV5-1	NA	TRBJ1-1	TRBD1	TGCGCCAGCAGCACGCGGACAGGGCGGAACACTGAAGCTTTCTTT	CASSTRTGRNTEAFF
TRBV6-4	NA	TRBJ2-3	TRBD2	TGTGCCAGCAGTGACTCGACCGGGGGGGCAGATACGCAGTATTTT	CASSDSTGGADTQYF
TRBV5-6	NA	TRBJ2-6	TRBD1	TGTGCCAGCAGCTTGGGAGTCAGGGGGTCCGGGGCCAACGTCCTGACTTTC	CASSLGVRGSGANVLTF
TRBV5-1	NA	TRBJ2-5	TRBD1	TGCGCCAGCAGCTTCAAGGGGGCAGGCGAGACCCAGTACTTC	CASSFKGAGETQYF
TRBV30	NA	TRBJ1-2	TRBD1	TGTGCCTGGAGTGTAACAGGGGGACTCTTTGGCTACACCTTC	CAWSVTGGLFGYTF
TRBV9	NA	TRBJ1-5	NA	TGTGCCAGCAGCGTAGACAGCCTCGGGGGACCCCAGCATTTT	CASSVDSLGGPQHF
TRBV5-1	NA	TRBJ1-4	NA	TGCGCCAGCAGCTCCGGACAGAGTAATGAAAAACTGTTTTTT	CASSSGQSNEKLFF
TRBV10-3	NA	TRBJ1-2	NA	TGTGCCATCAGTGACCGCAGTGCTAACTATGGCTACACCTTC	CAISDRSANYGYTF
TRBV5-6	few	TRBJ2-1	TRBD2	TGTGCCAGCAGCCCAGCGGGGGGGCCCTACAATGAGCAGTTCTTC	CASSPAGGPYNEQFF
TRBV7-9	once	TRBJ2-3	TRBD2	TGTGCCAGCAGCTTTACTAGCGGCCTGATCACAGATACGCAGTATTTT	CASSFTSGLITDTQYF
TRBV5-6	NA	TRBJ2-5	NA	TGTGCCAGCAGCGCCGGACTCATAGGGGAGACCCAGTACTTC	CASSAGLIGETQYF
TRBV9	NA	TRBJ2-7	TRBD2	TGTGCCAGCAGCCTACTAGCGGGGGGCACCTACGAGCAGTACTTC	CASSLLAGGTYEQYF
TRBV7-7	NA	TRBJ2-3	TRBD1	TGTGCTAGCAGCTTACAGGGGACAGATACGCAGTATTTT	CASSLQGTDTQYF
TRBV6-5	NA	TRBJ1-1	NA	TGTGCCAGCAGTTCCTACAGGGAGAGGGGTACTGAAGCTTTCTTT	CASSSYRERGTEAFF
TRBV9	NA	TRBJ2-3	NA	TGTGCCAGCAGCGTAGGGAACGGGGGTTGGGATACGCAGTATTTT	CASSVGNGGWDTQYF
TRBV18	NA	TRBJ1-1	NA	TGTGCCAGCTCACTTCGACAGGAAGATGAAGCTTTCTTT	CASSLRQEDEAFF
TRBV18	NA	TRBJ1-5	NA	TGTGCCAGCTCAGCAGGGGCTACCAATCAGCCCCAGCATTTT	CASSAGATNQPQHF
TRBV2	NA	TRBJ1-1	NA	TGTGCCAGCACTGTCAGTGGACTGAACACTGAAGCTTTCTTT	CASTVSGLNTEAFF
TRBV6-5	few	TRBJ2-3	TRBD2	TGTGCCAGCTCGACCAGCGGGGTTGGGCCAGATACGCAGTATTTT	CASSTSGVGPDTQYF
TRBV9	NA	TRBJ2-7	NA	TGTGCCAGCAGCGCCCAGAGGGGTCCAACCTACGAGCAGTACTTC	CASSAQRGPTYEQYF